The sequence of this T cell receptor beta chain was determined in a study of T cell repertoires in cytomegalovirus infection. For the study at large: An indication of both CMV infection and matching HLA type came from public TCR beta signatures.

Deletions cut 4 bases from V and 16 bases from J, with 10 bases between. CDR1 and CDR2 from the germline V gene are SNHLY and FYNNEI. This CDR3 has 10 amino acids. This clonotype was observed many times. Its antigen is currently unknown. TCRdb reanalysed the reads using MiXCR and keeps one entry per CDR3 protein. The sample carries hundreds of thousands of distinct CDR3 sequences, about 10% recorded once. General observations from the study: Cumulated frequencies of public TCR beta families served to identify carriers of CMV plus the relevant HLA. CMV-specific TCR beta clonotypes restricted by HLA-C were the ones dominating the ex vivo response.

This clonotype was sampled from a human donor in good health (CMV status not recorded). Some clones in this sample may be carry-over from other donors' samples. V and J are TRBV2 and TRBJ1-4; D unresolved. Sequencing input: PBMCs. DNA of the CDR3: TGTGCCAGCAGTGGGTACAGAGGGTTTTTT. Encoded protein: CASSGYRGFF.